One sample yielded the 29 T cell receptor beta chains listed below, sequenced in a study of identical twins. TCRdb re-called the 5' RACE reads with MiXCR, one entry per CDR3 protein. In the table there are roughly 710,000 distinct CDR3 sequences, roughly 6% of which are singletons. Specimen: naive T cells sorted from blood. The receptors were sampled from a man in his late teens or twenties in good health.

There are a few counts of this clonotype. The chain recombines TRBV20-1 with TRBJ2-4; 8 nucleotides agree with TRBD1. Per the germline V gene, CDR1 is DFQATT and CDR2 is SNEGSKA (reference sequence). Trimming at V came to 6 bases and at J to 1 base, leaving 11 bases not matched to a gene. The CDR3 loop spans 16 amino acids. This chain's CDR3 is CSAPRWTGRAKNIQYF. The DNA of the CDR3 is TGCAGTGCCCCACGTTGGACAGGGAGGGCCAAAAACATTCAGTACTTC.

This clonotype was seen a few times. V is TRBV4-2 and J is TRBJ2-3, with TRBD2 identical over 7 bases. Germline V gene sequence: CDR1 LGHNA, CDR2 YNFKEQ. J lost 5 bases, V lost 1 base, and 9 bases had no gene match. There are 16 residues in the CDR3. Written as DNA, the CDR3 is TGTGCCAGCAGCCAAGGACCTGAGCCGGGGGGAGATACGCAGTATTTT. Encoded protein: CASSQGPEPGGDTQYF.

This clonotype turned up a few times. The chain has TRBV7-2 and TRBJ2-7; D possibly corresponds to TRBD2 (6 bases). Germline V gene data show CDR1 as SGHTA and CDR2 as FQGNSA. CDR3 size: 15 residues. V lost 3 bases to trimming and J lost 2 bases, with 14 bases between them. The CDR3 DNA is TGTGCCAGCAGCTTTTCCCGGGGAGGAGCCTACGAGCAGTACTTC. Encoded protein: CASSFSRGGAYEQYF. Full variable domain (remainder filled in from reference TRBV7-2 and TRBJ2-7): GAGVSQSPSNKVTEKGKDVELRCDPISGHTALYWYRQSLGQGLEFLIYFQGNSAPDKSGLPSDRFSAERTGGSVSTLTIQRTQQEDSAVYLCASSFSRGGAYEQYFGPGTRLTVT.

This clonotype came up many times. In DNA, the CDR3 is TGTGCCAGCAGGGAAGACAGCCGCCCAAATTCACCCCTCCACTTT. Protein product: CASREDSRPNSPLHF. V usage is TRBV12-3 or TRBV12-4 and J usage is TRBJ1-6, with D perhaps matching TRBD1 (5 bases). V lost 6 bases, J lost 7 bases, and 16 bases lay in between. This CDR3 region has 15 residues.

In this sample, this clonotype turned up many times. The chain has TRBV6-2 or TRBV6-3 and TRBJ2-1, with TRBD1 identical over 7 bases. The CDR3 consists of 12 residues. V was pared by 6 bases and J by 8 bases, with 4 bases of the junction left unmatched. From germline, CDR1 is MNHEY and CDR2 SVGEGT. CDR3 coding DNA: TGTGCCAGCAGGCCAGACAGGGATGAGCAGTTCTTC. Translated: CASRPDRDEQFF.

This clonotype has at least ten counts. The chain has TRBV12-3 or TRBV12-4 and TRBJ2-1, with D uncertain. V lost 7 bases to trimming and J lost 10 bases, with 17 bases between them. The CDR3 has 13 amino acids. CDR3 DNA: TGTGCCAGCAAGTTCGGAAGGGCTAGGGAGCAGTTCTTC. The encoded protein is CASKFGRAREQFF.

A few counts support this clonotype. The rearrangement joins TRBV24-1 to TRBJ1-5; D not certain. V was clipped by 4 bases and J by 4 bases, with 16 bases between them. From germline, CDR1 is KGHDR and CDR2 SFDVKD. The CDR3 runs to 16 residues. CDR3 region: CATSDTQGVGNQPQHF. The CDR3 coding sequence is TGTGCCACCAGTGACACCCAAGGAGTCGGTAATCAGCCCCAGCATTTT.

There are a few counts of this clonotype. The V gene is TRBV20-1, the J gene TRBJ2-5, with TRBD2 matching over 10 bases. The V gene's germline CDR1 is DFQATT and CDR2 SNEGSKA (reference sequence). The length of the CDR3 is 15 residues. Unmatched junction bases numbered 9, after V lost 3 bases and J lost 5 bases. The CDR3 spells CSARDHLAGAETQYF. CDR3 DNA: TGCAGTGCTAGGGACCACCTAGCGGGAGCGGAGACCCAGTACTTC.

This clonotype was seen at least ten times. The chain is built from TRBV7-9 and TRBJ2-5, with D perhaps TRBD1 (5 bases). This CDR3 has 15 residues. Germline loops: CDR1 SEHNR, CDR2 FQNEAQ (reference sequence). Trimming left V 5 bases short and J 4 bases short, with 17 bases between. DNA for the CDR3: TGTGCCAGCAGCAATCCAAGAGCAGGGTCAGAGACCCAGTACTTC. Its translation is CASSNPRAGSETQYF.

The gene calls are TRBV12-3 or TRBV12-4 and TRBJ1-5, with 7 bases that match TRBD1. J gave up 5 bases and V 5 bases, and 6 bases lay outside the gene matches. The length of the CDR3 is 14 residues. The CDR3: CASSTEQGHQPQHF. For the CDR3, the DNA is TGTGCCAGCAGTACAGAACAGGGGCATCAGCCCCAGCATTTT.

The table lists this clonotype with many counts. The chain recombines TRBV12-3 or TRBV12-4 with TRBJ1-1, with no clear D. The V end was cut by 3 bases, the J end by 0 bases, with 2 bases between. The CDR3 runs 12 residues. The DNA for the CDR3 is TGTGCCAGCAGTTTGATGAACACTGAAGCTTTCTTT. Translated, it gives CASSLMNTEAFF.

The chain couples TRBV30 to TRBJ2-2; 10 nucleotides agree with TRBD1. Germline V gene lookup returns CDR1 GTSNPN and CDR2 SVGIG (reference sequence). V was clipped by 0 bases and J by 6 bases; unmatched bases: 7. The CDR3 covers 16 residues. The CDR3 DNA reads TGTGCCTGGAGTGTAGTGGGACAGGGGTTTTCCGGGGAGCTGTTTTTT. Its protein product is CAWSVVGQGFSGELFF.

The table lists this clonotype with many counts. The gene calls are TRBV20-1 and TRBJ2-1, with D possibly matching TRBD1 (5 bases). CDR3 length: 12 amino acids. Between the trimmed V and J ends, which lost 7 bases and 2 bases, there was a span of 9 bases. The germline gives CDR1 DFQATT, CDR2 SNEGSKA (reference sequence). The CDR3 DNA reads TGCAGTGGCCGGACAACCTACAATGAGCAGTTCTTC. This translates into CSGRTTYNEQFF.

This clonotype was seen more than once but under ten times. The rearrangement uses TRBV7-9 and TRBJ1-2; 9 bases line up with TRBD1. J was trimmed by 6 bases and V by 5 bases; bases with no gene match: 10. Germline loops: CDR1 SEHNR, CDR2 FQNEAQ (reference sequence). The CDR3 is made up of 15 amino acids. The CDR3 sequence is CASSPDPDRGDGYTF. In DNA form, the CDR3 reads TGTGCCAGCAGCCCAGACCCCGACAGGGGGGATGGCTACACCTTC.

There are a few counts of this clonotype. The chain links TRBV7-9 to TRBJ2-3; 12 nucleotides match TRBD1. The germline V gene has CDR1 SEHNR and CDR2 FQNEAQ (reference sequence). With V trimmed by 5 bases and J by 3 bases, 3 bases remained unmatched. The CDR3 contains 15 residues. The CDR3 spells CASSGDRGLTDTQYF. CDR3 nucleotide sequence: TGTGCCAGCAGCGGGGACAGGGGGCTGACAGATACGCAGTATTTT.

The genes are TRBV3-1 and TRBJ2-2; D might be TRBD1 (6 bases). Germline V gene sequence: CDR1 LGHDT, CDR2 YNNKEL (reference sequence). Trimming took 2 bases from V and 0 from J, leaving 10 bases between them. The CDR3 has 16 amino acids. The CDR3 protein is CASSQTHRANTGELFF. In nucleotides, the CDR3 is TGTGCCAGCAGCCAAACCCACAGGGCGAACACCGGGGAGCTGTTTTTT.

This clonotype was counted at least ten times. The chain links TRBV12-3 or TRBV12-4 to TRBJ1-1, with D uncertain. The V end was cut by 5 bases, the J end by 0 bases, with 19 bases between. The CDR3 runs 17 residues. The CDR3 reads CASSLTTHSRMNTEAFF. Here the CDR3 DNA reads TGTGCCAGCAGTCTAACCACCCATAGCCGCATGAACACTGAAGCTTTCTTT.

V gene TRBV11-2 combines with J gene TRBJ2-7, with D hard to call. Per germline, CDR1 SGHAT and CDR2 FQNNGV. The CDR3 contains 12 residues. V was trimmed by 4 bases and J by 5 bases, leaving 9 bases between them. The chain's CDR3 is CASSYYAHEQYV. The CDR3 nucleotides are TGTGCCAGCAGCTACTACGCCCACGAGCAGTACGTC.

Ten or more counts support this clonotype. The chain carries TRBV9 and TRBJ1-2; no definite D call. From germline, CDR1 is SGDLS and CDR2 YYNGEE. Trimming cost V 4 bases and J 6 bases, with 10 bases left between them. This CDR3 spans 12 amino acids. The CDR3 loop reads CASSPRFDGYTF. CDR3 nucleotides: TGTGCCAGCAGCCCTCGGTTCGATGGCTACACCTTC.

This clonotype was seen at least ten times. This chain uses TRBV20-1 with TRBJ2-3; 10 positions agree with TRBD2. The CDR3 covers 17 residues. Germline CDR1 DFQATT, CDR2 SNEGSKA (reference sequence). In DNA form, the CDR3 reads TGCAGCGTCTCCCCGAACGCAGCGGGAGGGCCCGGGGATACGCAGTATTTT. This translates into CSVSPNAAGGPGDTQYF.

The rearrangement links TRBV18 to TRBJ2-2; 7 nucleotides line up with TRBD2. Germline lookup yields CDR1 KGHSH and CDR2 LQKENI. This CDR3 contains 16 residues. V shed 2 bases, J shed 0 bases, and the junction held 3 bases outside the gene matches. For the CDR3, the DNA is TGTGCCAGCTCACCAGGGCTAGCGGCGAACACCGGGGAGCTGTTTTTT. Its translation: CASSPGLAANTGELFF.

This clonotype occurred many times. The rearrangement joins TRBV12-3 or TRBV12-4 to TRBJ1-1; the D is unclear. With 5 bases removed from V and 3 bases from J, the gap between germline ends came to 10 bases. The CDR3 loop spans 13 amino acids. CDR3 DNA: TGTGCCAGCAGTGCAGCCGGGCACACTGAAGCTTTCTTT. Translating gives CASSAAGHTEAFF.

This clonotype has at least ten counts. The V gene is TRBV5-5, the J gene TRBJ2-1; the match to TRBD2 covers 11 bases. This CDR3 comprises 17 residues. The germline V gene has CDR1 SGHKS and CDR2 YYEKEE (reference sequence). V dropped 1 base and J dropped 7; count of bases not matched to a gene: 10. The CDR3 here is CASSLSLAGGTVNEQFF. CDR3 DNA sequence: TGTGCCAGCAGCTTGTCCCTAGCGGGAGGAACGGTTAATGAGCAGTTCTTC.

This clonotype has ten or more counts. The rearrangement joins TRBV6-1 to TRBJ2-7; D is possibly TRBD1 (6 bases). The CDR3 covers 14 residues. Trimming left V 8 bases short and J 3 bases short, with 17 bases between. The germline gives CDR1 MNHNS, CDR2 SASEGT. The CDR3 bases are TGTGCCAGCTCCCCTGGACAGACCCACTACGAGCAGTACTTC. Protein: CASSPGQTHYEQYF.

This clonotype came up a few times. The V and J genes are TRBV7-9 and TRBJ1-1; 7 positions match TRBD1. There are 13 residues in the CDR3. The junction had 4 bases not matched to a gene; V was cut back by 5 bases and J by 4 bases. The germline CDR1 and CDR2 sequences are SEHNR and FQNEAQ (reference sequence). The chain's CDR3 is CASSASGGTEAFF. The CDR3 region has the DNA TGTGCCAGCAGCGCATCAGGGGGCACTGAAGCTTTCTTT.

This clonotype was counted a few times. The CDR3: CSARESQGEGGYTF. The CDR3 bases are TGCAGTGCTAGAGAATCGCAGGGGGAGGGTGGCTACACCTTC. The V gene is TRBV20-1, the J gene TRBJ1-2; TRBD1 aligns across 7 bases. From germline, CDR1 is DFQATT and CDR2 SNEGSKA (reference sequence). The CDR3 consists of 14 residues. The J segment lost 7 bases and the V segment lost 0 bases, leaving 8 bases of the junction unmatched.

At least ten counts were recorded for this clonotype. This chain joins TRBV11-2 and TRBJ2-1; D is ambiguous. Trimming pared 5 bases from V and 6 bases from J, leaving 17 bases between. The length of the CDR3 is 15 residues. Germline CDR1 is SGHAT and CDR2 is FQNNGV. The CDR3 protein is CASSPPPRAFNEQFF. CDR3 in DNA: TGTGCCAGCAGCCCTCCTCCACGGGCCTTCAATGAGCAGTTCTTC.

This clonotype was picked up many times. The genes are TRBV3-1 and TRBJ2-1, with a weak D call TRBD1 (6 bases). The CDR3 totals 15 residues. Trimming removed 7 bases from V and 8 bases from J, with 21 bases in between. The germline V gene has CDR1 LGHDT and CDR2 YNNKEL (reference sequence). Written as DNA, the CDR3 is TGTGCCAGCACCCCTCCGGGACATAGGCTGGATGAGCAGTTCTTC. It translates to CASTPPGHRLDEQFF.

This clonotype appeared a few times. The chain has TRBV6-1 and TRBJ2-7; D is possibly TRBD1 or TRBD2 (5 bases each). Trimming stripped 7 bases from V and 4 bases from J, with 20 bases between. CDR3 length: 15 amino acids. Per germline, CDR1 MNHNS and CDR2 SASEGT. CDR3 nucleotides: TGTGCCAGCACAAGCTGGGGAATAGGGACGTACGAGCAGTACTTC. Amino acid sequence: CASTSWGIGTYEQYF.